The clone carrying this T cell receptor beta chain appeared once. Antigen: not known. These data are taken from a study of cytomegalovirus exposure and HLA in healthy donors. Study-wide results and limits: Across donors, presence/absence analyses took sequencing depth to be roughly uniform. Researchers reported that a few CMV-associated chains were confirmed in vitro as CMV antigen-specific. A later analysis found common viral pathogens apparently linked to several of the most significant clusters.

Looked up from germline, CDR1 is KGHSH and CDR2 is LQKENI. CDR3 length equals 14 residues. V was pared by 6 bases and J by 1 base, with 2 bases of the junction left unmatched. Both 60 Vbeta primers and 13 Jbeta primers went into the PCR. The data were produced by immunoSEQ multiplex PCR, yet TCRdb's version contains in-frame clones alone and is incomplete. In the table there are just under 95,000 clones, about 80% of which are singletons. The rearrangement links TRBV18 to TRBJ2-1; 8 nucleotides line up with TRBD1. The TCR originated in a human donor in good health. Material: PBMCs. As DNA, the CDR3 is TGTGCCAGCTCCCGACAGGGGTCCTACAATGAGCAGTTCTTC. It specifies CASSRQGSYNEQFF.